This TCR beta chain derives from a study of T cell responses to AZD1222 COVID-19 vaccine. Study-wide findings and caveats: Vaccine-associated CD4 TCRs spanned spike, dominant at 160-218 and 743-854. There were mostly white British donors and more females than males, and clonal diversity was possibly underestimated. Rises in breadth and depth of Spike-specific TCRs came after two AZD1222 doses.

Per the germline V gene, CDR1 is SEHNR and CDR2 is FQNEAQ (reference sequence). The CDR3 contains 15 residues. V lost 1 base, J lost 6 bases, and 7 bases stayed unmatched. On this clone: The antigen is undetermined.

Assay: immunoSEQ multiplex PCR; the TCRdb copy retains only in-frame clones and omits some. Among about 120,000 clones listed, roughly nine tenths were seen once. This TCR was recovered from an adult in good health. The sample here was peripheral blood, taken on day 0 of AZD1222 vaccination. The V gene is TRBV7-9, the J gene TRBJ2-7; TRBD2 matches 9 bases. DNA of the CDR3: TGTGCCAGCAGCTTAGGCGGCGGGAGGGCTGGCGAGCAGTACTTC. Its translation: CASSLGGGRAGEQYF.